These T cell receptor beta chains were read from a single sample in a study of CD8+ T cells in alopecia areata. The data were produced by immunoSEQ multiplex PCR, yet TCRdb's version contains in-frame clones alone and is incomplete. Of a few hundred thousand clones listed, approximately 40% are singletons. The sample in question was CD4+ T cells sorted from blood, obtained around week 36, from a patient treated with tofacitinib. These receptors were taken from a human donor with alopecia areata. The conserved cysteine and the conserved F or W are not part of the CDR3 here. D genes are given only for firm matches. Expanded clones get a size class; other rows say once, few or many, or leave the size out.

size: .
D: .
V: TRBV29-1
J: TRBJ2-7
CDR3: SVASSTVGEQY

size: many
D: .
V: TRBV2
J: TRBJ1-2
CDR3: ASSDPRGNYGYT

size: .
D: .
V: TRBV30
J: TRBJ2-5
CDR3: AASRIEETQY

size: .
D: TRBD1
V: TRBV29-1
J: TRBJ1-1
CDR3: SVQRDRGENTEAF

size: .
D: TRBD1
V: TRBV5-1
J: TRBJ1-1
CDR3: ASSPTDREGYKHAEAF

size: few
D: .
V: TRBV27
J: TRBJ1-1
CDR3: ASRTGTVGAEAF

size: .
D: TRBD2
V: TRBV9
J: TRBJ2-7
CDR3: ASSAGTSRARANYEQY

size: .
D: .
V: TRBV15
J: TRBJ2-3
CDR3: ATSRVGTQY

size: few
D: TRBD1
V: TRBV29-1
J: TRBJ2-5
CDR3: SGGQSLGETQY

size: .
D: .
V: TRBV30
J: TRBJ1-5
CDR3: AWSLQGGNQPQH

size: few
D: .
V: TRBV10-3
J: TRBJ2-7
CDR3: AAGAVKEQY

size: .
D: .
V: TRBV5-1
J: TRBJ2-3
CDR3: ASSLPEGRGGTQY

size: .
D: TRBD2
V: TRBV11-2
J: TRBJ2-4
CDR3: ASTVELANQNIQY

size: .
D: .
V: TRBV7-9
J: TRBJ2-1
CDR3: ASSFPQTGHYNEQF

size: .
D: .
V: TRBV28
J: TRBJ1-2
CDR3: ASTPANYGYT

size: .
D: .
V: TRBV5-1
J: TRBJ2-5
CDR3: ASSLVAPNQETQY

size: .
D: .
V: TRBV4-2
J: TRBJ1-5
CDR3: ASSQDYKGGAQH

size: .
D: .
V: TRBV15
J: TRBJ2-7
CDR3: ATSRDREGNEQY

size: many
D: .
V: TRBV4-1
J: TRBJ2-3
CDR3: ASSQAEASTDTQY

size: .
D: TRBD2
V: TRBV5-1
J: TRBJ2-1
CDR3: ASSLVAGSGNEQF

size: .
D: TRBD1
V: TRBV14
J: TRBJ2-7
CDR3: ASSQNSQGAYEQY

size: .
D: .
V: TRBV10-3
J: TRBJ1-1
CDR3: AISGAGTRTEAF

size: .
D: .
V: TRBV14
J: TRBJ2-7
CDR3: ASSQDGAGPSSYEQY

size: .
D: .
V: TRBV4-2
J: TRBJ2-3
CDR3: ASSRVSDTQY

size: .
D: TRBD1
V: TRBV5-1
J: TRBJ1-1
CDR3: ASSEQGGRNTEAF

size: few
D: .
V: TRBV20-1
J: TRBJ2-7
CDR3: SARASYEQY

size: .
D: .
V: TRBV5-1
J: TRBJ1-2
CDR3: ASSRQDRYYGYT

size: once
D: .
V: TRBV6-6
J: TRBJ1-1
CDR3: ASSYRNTEAF

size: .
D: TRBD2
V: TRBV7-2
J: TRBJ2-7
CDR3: ASSRRDGRVPYEQY

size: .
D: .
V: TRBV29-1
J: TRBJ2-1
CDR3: SAMEVSVSSRTEQF

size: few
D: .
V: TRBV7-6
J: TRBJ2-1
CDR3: ASSSQQGGEQF

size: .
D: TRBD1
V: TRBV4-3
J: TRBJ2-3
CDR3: ASSPGQGTDTQY

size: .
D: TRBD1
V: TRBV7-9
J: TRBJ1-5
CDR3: ASSLTGGRPQH

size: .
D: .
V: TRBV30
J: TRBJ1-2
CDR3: AWSVSGYT

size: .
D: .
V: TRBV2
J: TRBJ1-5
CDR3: ASSDRRLDQPQH

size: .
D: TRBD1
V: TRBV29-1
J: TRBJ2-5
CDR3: SVVPGTGRLRGETQY

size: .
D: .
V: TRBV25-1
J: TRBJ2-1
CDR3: ASSLTLNEQF

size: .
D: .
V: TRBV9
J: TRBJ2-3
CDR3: ASSVGGTDTQY

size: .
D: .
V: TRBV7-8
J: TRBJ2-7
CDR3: ASSLDRVSYEQY

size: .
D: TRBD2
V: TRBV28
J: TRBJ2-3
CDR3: ASKSRRERTDTQY

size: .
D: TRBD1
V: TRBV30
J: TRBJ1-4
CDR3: AWSVFQGVGIEKLF

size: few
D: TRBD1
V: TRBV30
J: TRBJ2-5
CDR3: AWSVGQGARETQY

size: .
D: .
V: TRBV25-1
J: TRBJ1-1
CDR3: ASSESVVTEAF

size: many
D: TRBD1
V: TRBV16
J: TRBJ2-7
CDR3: ASSPPGAGGSYEQY

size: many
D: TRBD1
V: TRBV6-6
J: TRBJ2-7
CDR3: ASRYGQGGYEQY

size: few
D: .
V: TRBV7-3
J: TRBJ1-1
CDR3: ASSLTTNTEAF

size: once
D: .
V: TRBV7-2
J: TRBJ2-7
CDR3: ASSPYIGAQEQY

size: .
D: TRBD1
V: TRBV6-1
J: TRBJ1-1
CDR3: ASSRWTGDTEAF

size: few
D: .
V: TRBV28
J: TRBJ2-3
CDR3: ASWGAAHKDTQY

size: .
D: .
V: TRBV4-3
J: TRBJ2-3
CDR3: ASSQGTGGGFSTDTQY

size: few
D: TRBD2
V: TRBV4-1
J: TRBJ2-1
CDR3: ASSQDLLAGGLSYNEQF

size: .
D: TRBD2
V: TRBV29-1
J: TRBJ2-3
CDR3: SVKTSGTDTQY

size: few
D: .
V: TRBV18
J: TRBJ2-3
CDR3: ASSPSIPDTQY

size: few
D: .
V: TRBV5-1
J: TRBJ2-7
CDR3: ASSLLGDHEQY

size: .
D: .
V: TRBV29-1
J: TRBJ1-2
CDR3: SVAGPTSNYGYT